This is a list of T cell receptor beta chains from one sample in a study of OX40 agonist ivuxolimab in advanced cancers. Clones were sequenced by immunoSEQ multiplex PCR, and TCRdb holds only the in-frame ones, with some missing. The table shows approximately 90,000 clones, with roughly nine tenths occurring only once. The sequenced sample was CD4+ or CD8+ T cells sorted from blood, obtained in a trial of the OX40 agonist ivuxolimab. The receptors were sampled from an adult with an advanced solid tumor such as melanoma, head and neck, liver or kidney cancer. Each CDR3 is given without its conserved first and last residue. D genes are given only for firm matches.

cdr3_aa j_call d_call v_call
SVEDWARLSYNEQF TRBJ2-1 - TRBV29-1
ASSSRQGNGYT TRBJ1-2 TRBD1 TRBV27
ASRGTPSTGELF TRBJ2-2 - TRBV7-8
ASSLGASGSTDTQY TRBJ2-3 TRBD2 TRBV7-3
ASSQLPSNEQY TRBJ2-7 - TRBV5-5
ASSPGTRYQETQY TRBJ2-5 - TRBV18
ASSWESGSHTEAF TRBJ1-1 - TRBV7-8
ASSLGAGAEAF TRBJ1-1 - TRBV7-3
ASSLVLSNTEAF TRBJ1-1 - TRBV5-1
AIRGFGNEQF TRBJ2-1 - TRBV10-3
ASSRGTGVEQY - TRBD1 TRBV7-2
ASSQGSYEGFTEAF TRBJ1-1 - TRBV4-1
ASSPGGYGDTQY TRBJ2-3 - TRBV7-6
ASSHLGHAYNEQF TRBJ2-1 - TRBV23-1
ASGYEQY TRBJ2-7 - TRBV28
ASSLRSLGVEYGYT TRBJ1-2 - TRBV28
ASSRNSGRDTQY TRBJ2-3 TRBD2 TRBV18
ASSQEVSGISEQY TRBJ2-7 - TRBV4-1
ASSFPTDSSSYEQY TRBJ2-7 - TRBV5-1
ASSPITYTGELF TRBJ2-2 - TRBV7-8
ASSRDRANTGELF TRBJ2-2 TRBD1 TRBV6-4
ANQKDRVEGYT TRBJ1-2 TRBD1 TRBV2
ASSLISGQGDYEQY TRBJ2-7 TRBD1 TRBV7-9